A selection of T cell receptor beta chains follows, all from one sample in a study of blood T cell repertoires in COVID-19. The assay was immunoSEQ multiplex PCR, and TCRdb's table has in-frame clones only and misses some. The sample has some 700,000 clones; 80% to 90% are singletons. Source material: peripheral blood. The receptors stem from a woman between 18 and 30 years old with acute or convalescent COVID-19. CDR3s include the opening cysteine and the closing phenylalanine or tryptophan. Each record gives: V gene, CDR3 protein.

TRBV19,CASSTRGPDTQYF
TRBV6-5,CASSHRQGQETQYF
TRBV12-3/TRBV12-4,CASSPDRGTEAFF
TRBV3-1/TRBV3-2,CASRSTGDRTEAFF
TRBV7-2,CASSPGLAPDTQYF
TRBV6-5,CASSTGAVGYTF
TRBV12-3/TRBV12-4,CASRATGVAEAFF
TRBV7-2,CASSLAPMSSYNEQFF
TRBV7-9,CASSVGGTNYGYTF
TRBV14,CASSPLEGLAGGKTVNEQFF
TRBV6-5,CASSPWGGSEAFF
TRBV7-6,CASSPRTGGTWAAEAFF
TRBV3-1/TRBV3-2,CASSQVPTRPTDTQYF
TRBV6-2/TRBV6-3,CASSYTEGHKITGELFF
TRBV10-2,CASGTIGLAGLWEQYF
TRBV2,CAGQDGRDQPQHF
TRBV4-2,CASSQDMTENTEAFF
TRBV27,CASSLYRQGYSGNTIYF
TRBV6-4,CASSEDRVYNSPLHF
TRBV5-6,CASSLGGLAFF
TRBV2,CASRGGQYSGNTIYF
TRBV6-5,CASSSAGGYPDTQYF
TRBV30,CAWSSGRPEAFF
TRBV7-9,CASSQDRAGTTEAFF
TRBV9,CASCRDTDTQYF
TRBV7-9,CASSVGYRADKNIQYF
TRBV11-2,CASSLDLGNTEAFF
TRBV4-1,CASSPRAVVGDGYTF
TRBV19,CASSIWAGASYNEQFF
TRBV4-1,CASSQVWGAGQPQHF
TRBV6-6,CASSYLGQQETQYF
TRBV6-5,CASNQGRESNQPQHF
TRBV14,CASSQIGPTGRNYGYTF
TRBV24-1,CATSDSPGQGARNTGELFF
TRBV19,CASSIDRYSNQPQHF
TRBV6-5,CASSYGAVGFTDTQYF
TRBV4-1,CASSQAGQTVNTEAFF
TRBV30,CAWSVQGGETQYF
TRBV12-5,CASGHTGTVSNQPQHF
TRBV30,CAWTRVANYGYTF
TRBV2,CATSGQKETQYF
TRBV29-1,CSATPPGQGNTGELFF
TRBV6-2/TRBV6-3,CASSYSGLAGELFF
TRBV19,CASSEALFTTF
TRBV4-1,CASSLGTAYEQYF